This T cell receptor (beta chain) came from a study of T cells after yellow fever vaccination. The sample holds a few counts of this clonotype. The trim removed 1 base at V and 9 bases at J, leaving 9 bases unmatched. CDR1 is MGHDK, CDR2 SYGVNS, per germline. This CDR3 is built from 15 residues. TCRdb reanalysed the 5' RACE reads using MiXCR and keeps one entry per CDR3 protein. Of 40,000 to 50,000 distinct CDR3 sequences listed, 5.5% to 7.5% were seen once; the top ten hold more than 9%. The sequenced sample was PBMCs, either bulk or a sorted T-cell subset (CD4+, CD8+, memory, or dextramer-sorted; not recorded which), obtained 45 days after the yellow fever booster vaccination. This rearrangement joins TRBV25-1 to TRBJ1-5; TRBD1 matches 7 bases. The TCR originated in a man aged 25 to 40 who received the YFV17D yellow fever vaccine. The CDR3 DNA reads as TGTGCCAGCAGTGAATCGGGGACAGCGGGACGGCCCCAGCATTTT. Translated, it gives CASSESGTAGRPQHF. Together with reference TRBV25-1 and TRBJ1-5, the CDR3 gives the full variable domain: EADIYQTPRYLVIGTGKKITLECSQTMGHDKMYWYQQDPGMELHLIHYSYGVNSTEKGDLSSESTVSRIRTEHFPLTLESARPSHTSQYLCASSESGTAGRPQHFGDGTRLSIL.